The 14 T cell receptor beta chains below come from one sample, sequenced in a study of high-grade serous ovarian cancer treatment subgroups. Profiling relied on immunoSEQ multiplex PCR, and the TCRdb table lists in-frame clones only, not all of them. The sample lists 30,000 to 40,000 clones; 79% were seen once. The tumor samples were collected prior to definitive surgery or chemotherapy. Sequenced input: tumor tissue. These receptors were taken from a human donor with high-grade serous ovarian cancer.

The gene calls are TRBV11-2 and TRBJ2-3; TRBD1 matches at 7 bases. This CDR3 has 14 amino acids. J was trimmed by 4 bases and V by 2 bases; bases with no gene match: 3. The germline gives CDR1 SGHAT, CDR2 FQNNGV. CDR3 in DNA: TGTGCCAGCAGCTTAAAAGGGGGCGCAGATACGCAGTATTTT. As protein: CASSLKGGADTQYF.

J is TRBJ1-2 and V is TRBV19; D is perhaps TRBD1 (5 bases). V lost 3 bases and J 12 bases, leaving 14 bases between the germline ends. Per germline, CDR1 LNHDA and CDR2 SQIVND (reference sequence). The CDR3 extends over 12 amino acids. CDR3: CASSIGVGADTF. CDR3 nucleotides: TGTGCCAGTAGTATTGGGGTAGGGGCAGACACCTTC.

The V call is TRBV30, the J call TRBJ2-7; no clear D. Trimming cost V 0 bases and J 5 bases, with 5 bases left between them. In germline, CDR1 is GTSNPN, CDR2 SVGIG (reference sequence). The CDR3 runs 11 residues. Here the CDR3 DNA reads TGTGCCTGGAGTGTTTTCAACGAGCAGTACTTC. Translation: CAWSVFNEQYF.

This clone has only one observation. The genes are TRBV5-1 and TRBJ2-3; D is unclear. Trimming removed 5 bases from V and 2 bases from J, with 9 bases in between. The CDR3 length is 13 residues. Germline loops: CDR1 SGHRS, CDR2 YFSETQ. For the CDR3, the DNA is TGCGCCAGCAGAAAGGGAAACACAGATACGCAGTATTTT. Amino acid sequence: CASRKGNTDTQYF.

DNA for the CDR3: TGTGCCAGCAGCGGACAGATATCTCTTAACACTGAAGCTTTCTTT. Its translation: CASSGQISLNTEAFF. The chain has TRBV7-2 and TRBJ1-1; possible D gene TRBD1, 6 bases. Deletions cut 5 bases from V and 2 bases from J, with 15 bases between. The CDR3 sequence is 15 residues long. Per the germline V gene, CDR1 is SGHTA and CDR2 is FQGNSA.

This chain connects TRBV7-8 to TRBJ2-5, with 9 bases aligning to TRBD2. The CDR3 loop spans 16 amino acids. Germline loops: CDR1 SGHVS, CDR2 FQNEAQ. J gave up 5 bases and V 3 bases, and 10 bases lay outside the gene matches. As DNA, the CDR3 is TGTGCCAGCAGCTTTTTTGGCGGGAGGGCCACGGAGACCCAGTACTTC. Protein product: CASSFFGGRATETQYF. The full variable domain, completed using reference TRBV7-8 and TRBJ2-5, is GAGVSQSPRYKVAKRGQDVALRCDPISGHVSLFWYQQALGQGPEFLTYFQNEAQLDKSGLPSDRFFAERPEGSVSTLKIQRTQQEDSAVYLCASSFFGGRATETQYFGPGTRLLVL.

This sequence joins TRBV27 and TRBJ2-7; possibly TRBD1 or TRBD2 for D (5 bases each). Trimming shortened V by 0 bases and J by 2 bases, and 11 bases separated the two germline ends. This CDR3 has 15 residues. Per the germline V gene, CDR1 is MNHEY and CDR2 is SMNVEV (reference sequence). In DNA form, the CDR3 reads TGTGCCAGCAGTTTATCTTGGGACCCAACCTACGAGCAGTACTTC. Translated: CASSLSWDPTYEQYF.

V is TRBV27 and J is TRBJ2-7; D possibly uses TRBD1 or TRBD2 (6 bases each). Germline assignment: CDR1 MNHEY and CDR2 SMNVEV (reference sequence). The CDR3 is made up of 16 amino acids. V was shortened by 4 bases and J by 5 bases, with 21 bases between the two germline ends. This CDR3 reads CASSSGLRRRGDEQYF. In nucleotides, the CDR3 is TGTGCCAGCAGTTCGGGCCTCAGGCGAAGGGGGGACGAGCAGTACTTC.

CDR3 sequence (DNA): TGTGCCAGCAGGAATACTGGGGGGACTCCCTATAGCAATCAGCCCCAGCATTTT. The encoded protein is CASRNTGGTPYSNQPQHF. The rearrangement uses TRBV7-2 and TRBJ1-5, with D possibly matching TRBD1 (5 bases). Trimming removed 6 bases from V and 0 bases from J, with 21 bases in between. CDR1 and CDR2 from the germline V gene are SGHTA and FQGNSA. This CDR3 is 18 amino acids long.

The DNA of the CDR3 is TGTGCCAGCAGTCCACGGACTAGCGGGTACAGCTCCTACGAGCAGTACTTC. It encodes CASSPRTSGYSSYEQYF. The chain recombines TRBV11-3 with TRBJ2-7; 11 nucleotides match TRBD2. Per germline, CDR1 SGHNT and CDR2 YENEEA. CDR3 size: 17 residues. After removal of 6 bases from V and 0 bases from J, the junction contained 10 bases not matched to a gene.

The CDR3 spells CASAGGQGVYEQYF. DNA for the CDR3: TGTGCCAGCGCCGGCGGGCAGGGGGTCTACGAGCAGTACTTC. V usage is TRBV2 and J usage is TRBJ2-7; 7 nucleotides line up with TRBD1. From germline, CDR1 is SNHLY and CDR2 FYNNEI. The CDR3 contains 14 residues. V lost 8 bases to trimming and J lost 3 bases; unmatched junction nucleotides: 10.

CDR3 loop: CASSPIALAGNTDTQYF. CDR3 nucleotides: TGTGCCAGCTCACCCATCGCCCTAGCGGGCAACACAGATACGCAGTATTTT. The chain combines TRBV18 with TRBJ2-3, with 8 positions matching TRBD2. The CDR3 spans 17 residues. Germline CDR1 is KGHSH and CDR2 is LQKENI. The ends lost 3 bases at V and 2 bases at J; junction bases unmatched: 10. Looking up the rest from reference TRBV18 and TRBJ2-3 gives the full variable domain: NAGVMQNPRHLVRRRGQEARLRCSPMKGHSHVYWYRQLPEEGLKFMVYLQKENIIDESGMPKERFSAEFPKEGPSILRIQQVVRGDSAAYFCASSPIALAGNTDTQYFGPGTRLTVL.

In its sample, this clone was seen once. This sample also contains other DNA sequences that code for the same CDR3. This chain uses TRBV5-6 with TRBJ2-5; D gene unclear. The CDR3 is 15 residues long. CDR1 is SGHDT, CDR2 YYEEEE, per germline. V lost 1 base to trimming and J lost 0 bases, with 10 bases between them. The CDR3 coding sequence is TGTGCCAGCAGCTTGAGGGCAGACTACCAAGAGACCCAGTACTTC. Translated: CASSLRADYQETQYF.

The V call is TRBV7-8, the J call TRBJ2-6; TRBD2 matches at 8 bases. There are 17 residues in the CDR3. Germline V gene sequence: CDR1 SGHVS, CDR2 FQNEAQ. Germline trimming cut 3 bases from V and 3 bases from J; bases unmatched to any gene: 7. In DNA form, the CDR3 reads TGTGCCAGCAGCTTCGATGGGGGGACTAGTGGGGCCAACGTCCTGACTTTC. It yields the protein CASSFDGGTSGANVLTF.